Below are 26 T cell receptor beta chains sequenced from a single sample in a study of early T cells in non-severe SARS-CoV-2 infection. One entry per CDR3 protein results from TCRdb running MiXCR on the 5' RACE reads. The table shows about 69,000 distinct CDR3 sequences, with 8.5% to 10% occurring only once. Sequenced material: whole blood. These receptor sequences come from an adult who was a healthcare worker with PCR-confirmed SARS-CoV-2 infection or an uninfected control (not recorded which).

This clonotype was recorded many times. The chain links TRBV20-1 to TRBJ2-1; D ambiguous. Germline values: CDR1 DFQATT, CDR2 SNEGSKA (reference sequence). CDR3 length equals 13 residues. Trimming pared 8 bases from V and 0 bases from J, leaving 11 bases between. CDR3 region: CSTLPSSYNEQFF. The CDR3 DNA follows: TGCAGTACTCTTCCGAGCTCCTACAATGAGCAGTTCTTC.

This clonotype was picked up many times. This chain joins TRBV7-9 and TRBJ2-3; D not certain. The CDR3 has 14 residues. Germline-derived CDR1 and CDR2 are SEHNR and FQNEAQ (reference sequence). The V and J ends lost 3 bases and 2 bases respectively, with 9 bases between them. In DNA form, the CDR3 reads TGTGCCAGCAGCTTGGGGTCCCCCACAGATACGCAGTATTTT. This gives the protein CASSLGSPTDTQYF.

This clonotype turned up a few times. The chain joins TRBV2 to TRBJ1-1, with a weak D call TRBD1 (5 bases). The CDR3 has 13 residues. Germline CDR1 and CDR2: SNHLY and FYNNEI. Trimming left V 2 bases short and J 5 bases short, with 9 bases between. The CDR3 loop is CASSEQGSTEAFF. In nucleotides, the CDR3 is TGTGCCAGCAGTGAACAGGGTTCTACTGAAGCTTTCTTT.

This clonotype showed up just a few times. V usage is TRBV28 and J usage is TRBJ2-7; D gene uncertain. The germline CDR1 and CDR2 sequences are MDHEN and SYDVKM. This CDR3 is built from 15 residues. V was shortened by 6 bases and J by 0 bases, with 15 bases between the two germline ends. In DNA form, the CDR3 reads TGTGCCAGCAGATCTGGAGATAGTCACTCCTACGAGCAGTACTTC. As protein: CASRSGDSHSYEQYF. The whole variable domain, remainder taken from reference TRBV28 and TRBJ2-7, is DVKVTQSSRYLVKRTGEKVFLECVQDMDHENMFWYRQDPGLGLRLIYFSYDVKMKEKGDIPEGYSVSREKKERFSLILESASTNQTSMYLCASRSGDSHSYEQYFGPGTRLTVT.

CDR3 in DNA: TGTGCCAGCAGTGACCAGATTGAGCAGTTCTTC. Translating gives CASSDQIEQFF. This chain uses TRBV6-2 or TRBV6-3 with TRBJ2-1, with D hard to call. The CDR3 spans 11 residues. Germline V gene sequence: CDR1 MNHEY, CDR2 SVGEGT. Trimming took 5 bases from V and 9 from J, leaving 8 bases between them.

The chain joins TRBV5-4 to TRBJ2-5; D unclear. There are 14 residues in the CDR3. The germline V gene has CDR1 SGHNT and CDR2 YYREEE (reference sequence). V was trimmed by 0 bases and J by 6 bases, leaving 12 bases between them. CDR3: CASSLGDLGKTQYF. For the CDR3, the DNA is TGTGCCAGCAGCTTGGGGGATTTGGGGAAGACCCAGTACTTC. Full variable domain (outside the CDR3, taken from reference TRBV5-4 and TRBJ2-5): ETGVTQSPTHLIKTRGQQVTLRCSSQSGHNTVSWYQQALGQGPQFIFQYYREEENGRGNFPPRFSGLQFPNYSSELNVNALELDDSALYLCASSLGDLGKTQYFGPGTRLLVL.

The rearrangement joins TRBV10-3 to TRBJ2-2; 8 nucleotides line up with TRBD1. Germline CDR1 is ENHRY and CDR2 is SYGVKD. The CDR3 is 14 amino acids. V shed 10 bases and J 5 bases; nucleotides not matched to a gene: 9. Here the CDR3 reads CATQDREGTGELFF. In DNA, the CDR3 is TGTGCCACGCAGGACAGGGAAGGTACCGGGGAGCTGTTTTTT.

In its sample, this clonotype was seen a few times. The chain couples TRBV20-1 to TRBJ2-7; D uncertain. This CDR3 is 14 amino acids long. Trimming removed 0 bases at V and 0 bases at J, with 9 bases between. Germline CDR1 reads DFQATT; CDR2 reads SNEGSKA (reference sequence). The CDR3 protein is CSARDGRNSYEQYF. The CDR3 bases are TGCAGTGCTAGAGACGGAAGGAACTCCTACGAGCAGTACTTC.

This clonotype appeared once. V and J are TRBV2 and TRBJ1-2, with D possibly TRBD1 on 6 matching bases. Germline CDR1 reads SNHLY; CDR2 reads FYNNEI. Trimming pared 8 bases from V and 1 base from J, leaving 17 bases between. This CDR3 contains 15 residues. The CDR3 spells CASSPLGGLNYGYTF. The CDR3 DNA reads as TGTGCCAGCTCCCCCTTAGGGGGTCTTAACTATGGCTACACCTTC.

The V call is TRBV9, the J call TRBJ2-5, with D perhaps matching TRBD1 (5 bases). CDR1 is SGDLS and CDR2 is YYNGEE in the germline V gene. The V end lost 1 base, the J end lost 1 base, and 5 bases lay between the germline ends. The CDR3 length is 13 residues. CDR3 nucleotide sequence: TGTGCCAGCAGCGTAACAGGCCAAGAGACCCAGTACTTC. Translating it yields CASSVTGQETQYF.

There are many counts of this clonotype. V and J are TRBV7-2 and TRBJ2-7; 10 nucleotides match TRBD1. Germline V gene sequence: CDR1 SGHTA, CDR2 FQGNSA. The length of the CDR3 is 16 residues. V gave up 4 bases and J gave up 5 bases; unmatched junction bases: 11. CDR3 sequence (DNA): TGTGCCAGCAGCTATTATCCGGGACAGGGGAGGCACGAGCAGTACTTC. Translation: CASSYYPGQGRHEQYF.

This clonotype showed up many times. The chain has TRBV7-3 and TRBJ2-1; possible D gene TRBD2, 6 bases. V gave up 6 bases and J gave up 5 bases, with 14 bases separating them. Germline assignment: CDR1 SGHTA and CDR2 FQGTGA. CDR3 length: 14 amino acids. Written as DNA, the CDR3 is TGTGCCAGCAGAGGAGGGCAGCTGGACAATGAGCAGTTCTTC. This encodes CASRGGQLDNEQFF.

This clonotype came up many times. This chain joins TRBV7-9 and TRBJ1-5; D gene unclear. V dropped 3 bases and J dropped 1 base, with 4 bases sitting between them. This CDR3 spans 13 amino acids. Germline CDR1 is SEHNR and CDR2 is FQNEAQ (reference sequence). The CDR3 sequence is CASSFQSNQPQHF. The DNA of the CDR3 is TGTGCCAGCAGCTTTCAAAGCAATCAGCCCCAGCATTTT.

The sample holds many counts of this clonotype. The rearrangement uses TRBV20-1 and TRBJ2-3, with TRBD1 matching 7 bases. Germline CDR1 is DFQATT and CDR2 is SNEGSKA (reference sequence). This CDR3 is 14 amino acids long. Germline trimming cut 5 bases from V and 2 bases from J; bases unmatched to any gene: 7. The CDR3 coding sequence is TGCAGTGCTGGAGGACAGGAAGCCACAGATACGCAGTATTTT. Amino acids: CSAGGQEATDTQYF.

This clonotype has more than one count but fewer than ten. This rearrangement joins TRBV29-1 to TRBJ2-1, with 8 bases fitting TRBD1. Germline values: CDR1 SQVTM, CDR2 ANQGSEA. V shed 4 bases, J shed 10 bases, and the junction held 3 bases outside the gene matches. The CDR3 runs 11 residues. Here the CDR3 reads CSVADRAEQFF. CDR3 nucleotides: TGCAGCGTTGCGGACAGGGCCGAGCAGTTCTTC.

This clonotype was observed at least ten times. The chain joins TRBV20-1 to TRBJ2-7; TRBD2 aligns across 11 bases. The CDR3 is 13 amino acids. The germline V gene encodes CDR1 DFQATT and CDR2 SNEGSKA (reference sequence). Here the CDR3 reads CRAPGLAADEQYF. CDR3 in DNA: TGCAGAGCGCCGGGACTAGCGGCGGACGAGCAGTACTTC.

This clonotype showed up just a few times. V and J are TRBV3-1 and TRBJ2-2, with unresolved D. The CDR3 totals 13 residues. Germline V CDR1 and CDR2: LGHDT, YNNKEL (reference sequence). V shed 4 bases and J shed 3 bases, with 6 bases lying between them. CDR3 loop: CASSPSYTGELFF. The CDR3, as DNA: TGTGCCAGCAGCCCCTCATACACCGGGGAGCTGTTTTTT.

This clonotype was detected ten times or more. J is TRBJ1-6 and V is TRBV7-9, with TRBD1 matching over 11 bases. V shed 6 bases and J 7 bases; nucleotides not matched to a gene: 14. Per the germline V gene, CDR1 is SEHNR and CDR2 is FQNEAQ (reference sequence). The CDR3 loop spans 18 amino acids. CDR3 in DNA: TGTGCCAGCAGTAGAGGACAGGGGGCTTTGGGTCCCAATTCACCCCTCCACTTT. This sequence encodes CASSRGQGALGPNSPLHF.

This clonotype was picked up many times. J is TRBJ1-2 and V is TRBV27; D remains unclear. The CDR3 is made up of 11 amino acids. The V gene's germline CDR1 is MNHEY and CDR2 SMNVEV (reference sequence). The germline V and J ends were trimmed by 5 bases and 2 bases, with 3 bases remaining between them. For the CDR3, the DNA is TGTGCCAGCAGTGGAAACTATGGCTACACCTTC. This encodes CASSGNYGYTF.

This clonotype was seen a handful of times. This chain links TRBV7-3 with TRBJ1-6, with no clear D. V lost 8 bases and J 0 bases, leaving 14 bases between the germline ends. This CDR3 contains 16 residues. Germline V lookup: CDR1 SGHTA, CDR2 FQGTGA. DNA of the CDR3: TGTGCCAGCCGAAGGGATGAAAGCTCCTATAATTCACCCCTCCACTTT. This translates into CASRRDESSYNSPLHF.

Many counts were recorded for this clonotype. V gene TRBV19 combines with J gene TRBJ2-1; weak D call: TRBD2 (6 bases). CDR1 is LNHDA and CDR2 is SQIVND in the germline V gene (reference sequence). This CDR3 has 11 residues. V gave up 10 bases and J gave up 9 bases, with 13 bases separating them. The CDR3 is CATPRGIEQFF. For the CDR3, the DNA is TGTGCCACCCCGCGCGGGATTGAGCAGTTCTTC. Supplemented by reference TRBV19 and TRBJ2-1, the full variable domain reads DGGITQSPKYLFRKEGQNVTLSCEQNLNHDAMYWYRQDPGQGLRLIYYSQIVNDFQKGDIAEGYSVSREKKESFPLTVTSAQKNPTAFYLCATPRGIEQFFGPGTRLTVL.

V and J are TRBV5-4 and TRBJ2-2; 9 bases align to TRBD1. The CDR3 loop spans 16 amino acids. Germline trimming cut 2 bases from V and 5 bases from J; bases unmatched to any gene: 7. Germline values: CDR1 SGHNT, CDR2 YYREEE (reference sequence). The CDR3 DNA is TGTGCCAGCAGCTTTCCCGGACAGGGGAGAACCGGGGAGCTGTTTTTT. Translating gives CASSFPGQGRTGELFF.

This clonotype was seen many times. The chain recombines TRBV2 with TRBJ2-5, with D perhaps TRBD2 (6 bases). Germline CDR1 is SNHLY and CDR2 is FYNNEI. The V end was cut by 0 bases, the J end by 3 bases, with 8 bases between. This CDR3 contains 14 residues. The CDR3 spells CASSEARREETQYF. CDR3 coding DNA: TGTGCCAGCAGTGAAGCGAGGAGGGAAGAGACCCAGTACTTC.

This chain uses TRBV7-2 with TRBJ1-1; 8 bases align to TRBD1. The CDR3 totals 14 residues. CDR1 and CDR2 from the germline V gene are SGHTA and FQGNSA. The V and J ends lost 2 bases and 5 bases, in that order; junction bases with no gene match: 4. The CDR3 is CASSLSGTGTEAFF. The CDR3 DNA sequence: TGTGCCAGCAGCTTATCAGGGACAGGAACTGAAGCTTTCTTT.

This clonotype came up a few times. V and J are TRBV7-8 and TRBJ2-4; D is unclear. The CDR3 is 17 residues long. CDR1 SGHVS and CDR2 FQNEAQ come from the germline V gene. V was pared by 0 bases and J by 0 bases, with 12 bases between. The DNA of the CDR3 is TGTGCCAGCAGCTTAGCCCGTCCGGGTTTAGCCAAAAACATTCAGTACTTC. It translates to CASSLARPGLAKNIQYF.

The chain employs TRBV12-3 or TRBV12-4 and TRBJ1-4; D not resolved. The CDR3 runs 16 residues. Deletions cut 0 bases from V and 7 bases from J, with 15 bases between. CDR3 region: CASSLAPVGIPEKLFF. CDR3 nucleotides: TGTGCCAGCAGTTTAGCGCCAGTTGGAATTCCTGAAAAACTGTTTTTT.